These T cell receptor beta chains were read from a single sample in a study of neoadjuvant anti-PD-1 for oral cavity cancer. Some clones are missing from TCRdb's copy, which holds only in-frame ones; the method was immunoSEQ multiplex PCR. This table has 60,000 to 75,000 clones, around 83% appearing once. Here the sequenced sample was PBMCs, taken before nivolumab (anti-PD-1) treatment. These receptors all come from a person aged 40 to 85 with oral cavity squamous cell carcinoma. The CDR3 runs from the conserved cysteine through the conserved F or W. D genes are given only for firm matches. Clone size is shown for a subset of rows, as once, few, many or a class of expanded clone.

once	TRBV4-1	NA	CASSHRLYSTDTQYF
NA	TRBV19	NA	CASSRGASQPQHF
NA	TRBV6-1	TRBD1	CASSERPWTGGKLFF
NA	TRBV30	NA	CAWSRQNNEQFF
once	TRBV7-8	NA	CASSFGSGFNEKLFF
few	TRBV30	NA	CAWNPGPTEAFF
once	TRBV5-6	NA	CASSLGLGGARNTEAFF
NA	TRBV4-1	NA	CASMVSTGGRAFF
NA	TRBV27	TRBD2	CASGLSGGNIQYF
NA	TRBV28	TRBD1	CASSSGQGATETQYF
NA	TRBV18	TRBD1	CASSPIQGISGNTIYF
NA	TRBV9	TRBD2	CASSVAPAGGRETQYF
few	TRBV7-2	NA	CASSLKLSGLKGPTGELFF
few	TRBV4-1	NA	CASSQVVKDPTEAFF
NA	TRBV5-1	TRBD1	CASERQGGTNTEAFF
NA	TRBV10-3	NA	CAIGKSGTRNTEAFF
NA	TRBV9	NA	CASSSIAADTQYF
NA	TRBV9	TRBD2	CASSETSAVGNEQFF
few	TRBV5-1	NA	CASSLDQGGYTEAFF
NA	TRBV30	NA	CAWSGQLTNEKLFF
NA	TRBV27	NA	CASTLGGEQYF
NA	TRBV28	NA	CASTDSNTGELFF
NA	TRBV6-6	NA	CASRRTGSYEQYF
NA	TRBV25-1	NA	CASRSGTYYNEQFF
NA	TRBV5-4	NA	CASSFDSETQFF
NA	TRBV30	NA	CAWSIGQANQPQHF
NA	TRBV7-9	NA	CASSPLAEQYF
NA	TRBV10-3	NA	CAISESSTLLFSGANVLTF
NA	TRBV19	NA	CASSIYAGTTNTGELFF
NA	TRBV10-3	TRBD1	CAISAPDRATEAFF
NA	TRBV6-1	NA	CASSDPPWDGYTF
NA	TRBV7-8	NA	CASRARGPRGYTF
NA	TRBV11-3	NA	CASSWSPNTEAFF
NA	TRBV5-8	TRBD1	CASSRGQGGTEAFF
once	TRBV15	NA	CATSRETVYGYTF
large	TRBV25-1	NA	CASGAQGYEQYF
NA	TRBV2	TRBD1	CASRRPYRGVSYNEQFF
NA	TRBV5-1	TRBD2	CASSPGASGGLLAQYF
NA	TRBV4-1	NA	CASSPPTGTNIQYF
NA	TRBV4-1	NA	CASSQGSSLGYTF
once	TRBV10-3	TRBD2	CAISGGTSGGSETQYF
NA	TRBV7-2	NA	CASRQLGFNSPLHF
NA	TRBV5-1	NA	CASSSQGWNTEAFF
NA	TRBV7-2	TRBD2	CASSLAGTPTGELFF
NA	TRBV9	TRBD2	CASSSGVGLATTDTQYF
NA	TRBV6-5	NA	CASSSGTITNYGYTF